The T cell receptor (beta chain) described here comes from a study of T cell repertoires in cytomegalovirus infection. The V gene's germline CDR1 is MNHEY and CDR2 SVGAGI. With 0 bases removed from V and 2 bases from J, the gap between germline ends came to 5 bases. CDR3 length: 13 residues. The sample holds many counts of this clonotype. The target antigen is unknown. TCRdb re-called the reads through MiXCR, storing one row per CDR3 protein. Found here are about 920,000 distinct CDR3 sequences, about a third of them singletons; the top ten hold roughly 13%. The chain carries TRBV6-5 and TRBJ2-7; unclear D gene. This clonotype originated in a human donor in good health (CMV status not recorded). Some clones in this sample may be carry-over from other donors' samples. This specimen consisted of cultured CD8+ T cells from PBMCs, obtained from culture after CMV antigen stimulation. CDR3 sequence reads: CASSYSGAYEQYF. The CDR3, as DNA: TGTGCCAGCAGTTACTCAGGCGCCTACGAGCAGTACTTC.